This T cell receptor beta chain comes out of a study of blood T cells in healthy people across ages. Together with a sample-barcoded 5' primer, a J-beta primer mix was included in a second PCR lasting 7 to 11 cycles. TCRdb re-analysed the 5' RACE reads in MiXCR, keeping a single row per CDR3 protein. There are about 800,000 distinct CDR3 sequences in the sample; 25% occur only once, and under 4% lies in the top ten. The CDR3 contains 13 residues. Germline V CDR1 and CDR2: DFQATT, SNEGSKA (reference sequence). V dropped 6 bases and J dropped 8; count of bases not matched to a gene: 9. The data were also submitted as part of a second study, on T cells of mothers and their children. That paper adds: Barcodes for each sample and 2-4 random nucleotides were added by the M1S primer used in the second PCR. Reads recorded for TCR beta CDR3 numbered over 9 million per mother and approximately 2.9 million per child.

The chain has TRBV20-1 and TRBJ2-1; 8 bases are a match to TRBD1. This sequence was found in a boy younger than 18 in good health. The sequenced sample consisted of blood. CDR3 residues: CSARGRGRHEQFF. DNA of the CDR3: TGCAGTGCCCGAGGCAGGGGGCGTCATGAGCAGTTCTTC.